This TCR beta chain was recovered during a study of T cell responses to AZD1222 COVID-19 vaccine. After removal of 6 bases from V and 6 bases from J, the junction contained 8 bases not matched to a gene. The CDR3 is 14 residues long. Germline assignment: CDR1 MNHEY and CDR2 SMNVEV (reference sequence). Produced via immunoSEQ multiplex PCR; TCRdb's table is partial and in-frame only. The sample lists roughly 130,000 clones; about 90% were seen once. The receptor comes from an adult in good health. This chain uses TRBV27 with TRBJ2-4, with TRBD1 identical over 7 bases. Source: peripheral blood, taken on day 0 of MenACWY control vaccination. CDR3: CASSLGAGGNIQYF. The CDR3 DNA reads as TGTGCCAGCAGCTTGGGAGCAGGGGGAAACATTCAGTACTTC.